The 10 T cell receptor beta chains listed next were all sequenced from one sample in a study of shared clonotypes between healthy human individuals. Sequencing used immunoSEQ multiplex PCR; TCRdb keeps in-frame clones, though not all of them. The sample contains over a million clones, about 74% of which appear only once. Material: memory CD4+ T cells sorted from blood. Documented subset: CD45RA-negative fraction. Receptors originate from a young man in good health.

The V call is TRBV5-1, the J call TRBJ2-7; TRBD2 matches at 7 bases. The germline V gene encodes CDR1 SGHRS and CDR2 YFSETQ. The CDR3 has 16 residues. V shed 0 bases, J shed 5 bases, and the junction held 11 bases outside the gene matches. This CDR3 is CASSLASGWGSHEQYF. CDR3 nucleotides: TGCGCCAGCAGCTTGGCTAGCGGTTGGGGGTCCCACGAGCAGTACTTC. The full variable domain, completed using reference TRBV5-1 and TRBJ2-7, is KAGVTQTPRYLIKTRGQQVTLSCSPISGHRSVSWYQQTPGQGLQFLFEYFSETQRNKGNFPGRFSGRQFSNSRSEMNVSTLELGDSALYLCASSLASGWGSHEQYFGPGTRLTVT.

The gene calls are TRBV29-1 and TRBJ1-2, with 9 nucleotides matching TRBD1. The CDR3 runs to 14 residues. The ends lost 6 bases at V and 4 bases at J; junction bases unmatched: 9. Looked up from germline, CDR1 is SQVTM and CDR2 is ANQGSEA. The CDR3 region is CSVSTGTGTYGYTF. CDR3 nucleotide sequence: TGCAGCGTCAGCACCGGGACAGGGACCTATGGCTACACCTTC. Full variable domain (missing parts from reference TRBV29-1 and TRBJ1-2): SAVISQKPSRDICQRGTSLTIQCQVDSQVTMMFWYRQQPGQSLTLIATANQGSEATYESGFVIDKFPISRPNLTFSTLTVSNMSPEDSSIYLCSVSTGTGTYGYTFGSGTRLTVV.

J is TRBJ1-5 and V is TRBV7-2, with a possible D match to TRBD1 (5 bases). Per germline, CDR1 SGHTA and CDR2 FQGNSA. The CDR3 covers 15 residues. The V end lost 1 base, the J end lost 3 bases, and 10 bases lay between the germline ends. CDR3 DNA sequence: TGTGCCAGCAGCTTAGTGGGGGAAATCAATCAGCCCCAGCATTTT. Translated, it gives CASSLVGEINQPQHF.

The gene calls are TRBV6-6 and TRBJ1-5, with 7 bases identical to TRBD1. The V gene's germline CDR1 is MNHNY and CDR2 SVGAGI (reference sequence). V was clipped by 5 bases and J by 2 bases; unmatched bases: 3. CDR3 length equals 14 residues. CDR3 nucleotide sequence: TGTGCCAGCAGTACCACAGGGGGCAATCAGCCCCAGCATTTT. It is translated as CASSTTGGNQPQHF.

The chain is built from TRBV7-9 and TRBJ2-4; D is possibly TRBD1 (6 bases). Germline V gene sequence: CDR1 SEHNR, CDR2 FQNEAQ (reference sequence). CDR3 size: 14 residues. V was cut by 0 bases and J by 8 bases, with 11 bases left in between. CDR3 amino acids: CASSLALTGHIQYF. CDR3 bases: TGTGCCAGCAGCTTAGCGCTGACAGGCCACATTCAGTACTTC.

The CDR3 region is CASSILAYQPQHF. The CDR3 DNA reads TGTGCCAGTAGTATCTTGGCTTATCAGCCCCAGCATTTT. This chain connects TRBV19 to TRBJ1-5; D call uncertain. The CDR3 has 13 amino acids. Per germline, CDR1 LNHDA and CDR2 SQIVND (reference sequence). Trimming left V 3 bases short and J 5 bases short, with 8 bases between. Supplemented by reference TRBV19 and TRBJ1-5, the full variable domain reads DGGITQSPKYLFRKEGQNVTLSCEQNLNHDAMYWYRQDPGQGLRLIYYSQIVNDFQKGDIAEGYSVSREKKESFPLTVTSAQKNPTAFYLCASSILAYQPQHFGDGTRLSIL.

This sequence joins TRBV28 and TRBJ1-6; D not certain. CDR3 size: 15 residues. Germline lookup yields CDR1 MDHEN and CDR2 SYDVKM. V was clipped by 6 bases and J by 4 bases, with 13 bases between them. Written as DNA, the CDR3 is TGTGCCAGCAGGCTAACCGGGATTTATAATTCACCCCTCCACTTT. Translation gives CASRLTGIYNSPLHF.

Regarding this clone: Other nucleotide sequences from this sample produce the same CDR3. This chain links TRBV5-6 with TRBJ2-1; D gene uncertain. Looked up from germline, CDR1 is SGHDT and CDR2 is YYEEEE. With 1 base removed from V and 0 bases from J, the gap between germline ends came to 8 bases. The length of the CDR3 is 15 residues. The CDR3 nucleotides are TGTGCCAGCAGCTTGCGAAGGGCCTCCTACAATGAGCAGTTCTTC. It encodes CASSLRRASYNEQFF.

The CDR3 sequence: CASSLGNQPQHF. The CDR3 coding sequence is TGTGCCAGCAGCTTAGGAAACCAGCCCCAGCATTTT. The chain has TRBV7-6 and TRBJ1-5; D not resolved. Deletions cut 1 base from V and 7 bases from J, with 5 bases between. CDR3 length: 12 residues. Germline loops: CDR1 SGHVS, CDR2 FNYEAQ.

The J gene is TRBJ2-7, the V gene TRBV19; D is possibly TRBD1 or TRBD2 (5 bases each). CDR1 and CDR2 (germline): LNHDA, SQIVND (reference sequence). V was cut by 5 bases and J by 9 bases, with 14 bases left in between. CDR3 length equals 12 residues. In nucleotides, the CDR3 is TGTGCCAGTAGTTACGGGGCCGGAGGGCAGTACTTC. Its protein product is CASSYGAGGQYF.